A selection of T cell receptor beta chains follows, all from one sample in a study of blood T cell repertoires in COVID-19. TCRdb keeps only in-frame clones here, not all; method: immunoSEQ multiplex PCR. The sample yields 350,000 or so clones, roughly nine tenths seen once. The sequenced sample consisted of peripheral blood. The receptor source for this set is a woman aged 55-70 years with COVID-19, enrolled during active disease. Both conserved end residues are part of each CDR3. A D gene is named only where the DNA matches it firmly. Expanded clones are given a class, and other clones once, few, many or no size at all.

size	D	J	V	CDR3	DNA
.	TRBD1	TRBJ1-6	TRBV3-1/TRBV3-2	CASNYRGEGNSPLHF	TGTGCCAGCAACTACAGGGGAGAAGGTAATTCACCCCTCCACTTT
once	.	TRBJ2-3	TRBV9	CASSKGPGGTDTQYF	TGTGCCAGCAGCAAAGGGCCGGGGGGCACAGATACGCAGTATTTT
few	.	TRBJ2-7	TRBV2	CASSTNTYASSYEQYF	TGTGCCAGCAGTACTAATACCTATGCGAGCTCCTACGAGCAGTACTTC
.	.	TRBJ2-5	TRBV5-1	CASSLVAGSETQYF	TGCGCCAGCAGCTTGGTGGCAGGTTCAGAGACCCAGTACTTC
.	.	TRBJ1-1	TRBV6-5	CASSPDKNTEAFF	TGTGCCAGCAGTCCGGACAAGAACACTGAAGCTTTCTTT
.	TRBD2	TRBJ2-1	TRBV7-9	CASSPLGGGNYNEQFF	TGTGCCAGCAGCCCCCTTGGCGGGGGGAACTACAATGAGCAGTTCTTC
.	.	TRBJ1-2	TRBV5-8	CASSLAAGNYGYTF	TGTGCCAGCAGCTTGGCCGCAGGGAACTATGGCTACACCTTC
.	.	TRBJ1-2	TRBV2	CASSYRENYGYTF	TGTGCCAGCAGTTACAGGGAGAACTATGGCTACACCTTC
.	TRBD1	TRBJ1-2	TRBV27	CASRRTGRDYGYTF	TGTGCCAGCAGGCGGACAGGCCGGGACTATGGCTACACCTTC
.	.	TRBJ2-2	TRBV7-9	CASSFTTNTGELFF	TGTGCCAGCAGCTTTACAACCAACACCGGGGAGCTGTTTTTT
.	.	TRBJ1-2	TRBV5-4	CASSLNGRGSTNYGYTF	TGTGCCAGCAGCTTGAACGGCAGGGGAAGCACTAACTATGGCTACACCTTC
.	TRBD1	TRBJ1-1	TRBV29-1	CSVGDSRNTEAFF	TGCAGCGTGGGGGACAGCCGAAACACTGAAGCTTTCTTT
.	.	TRBJ1-1	TRBV19	CASSINQGNRAFF	TGTGCCAGTAGTATTAACCAGGGGAATCGAGCTTTCTTT
.	TRBD1	TRBJ1-2	TRBV9	CASSPRTGGVTLF	TGTGCCAGCAGCCCCCGGACAGGGGGAGTAACCCTTTTC
.	TRBD2	TRBJ2-5	TRBV28	CASSRLAGGPETQYF	TGTGCCAGCAGTCGACTAGCGGGGGGGCCGGAGACCCAGTACTTC
once	TRBD1	TRBJ2-7	TRBV5-5	CASSQSGTGVEQYF	TGTGCCAGCAGCCAATCCGGGACAGGGGTTGAGCAGTACTTC
.	.	TRBJ1-2	TRBV19	CATMGFGAHLDYGYTF	TGTGCCACAATGGGCTTTGGGGCCCACCTCGACTATGGCTACACCTTC
once	TRBD2	TRBJ2-1	TRBV20-1	CSASGGLAGAPDNEQFF	TGCAGTGCTAGTGGGGGACTAGCGGGGGCCCCCGACAATGAGCAGTTCTTC